These 8 T cell receptor beta chains share one sample of origin, sequenced in a study of OX40 agonist ivuxolimab in advanced cancers. The method was immunoSEQ multiplex PCR; TCRdb's version includes in-frame clones alone and lacks a portion of them. The sample records under 65,000 clones, 91% being singletons. Sequenced material: CD4+ or CD8+ T cells sorted from blood, taken in a trial of the OX40 agonist ivuxolimab. All receptors derive from an adult with an advanced solid tumor such as melanoma, head and neck, liver or kidney cancer.

J is TRBJ2-5 and V is TRBV9; 10 nucleotides agree with TRBD2. This CDR3 has 17 amino acids. The germline V gene has CDR1 SGDLS and CDR2 YYNGEE. Germline trimming cut 0 bases from V and 5 bases from J; bases unmatched to any gene: 10. CDR3 in DNA: TGTGCCAGCAGCGTAGATGGAGCGGGAGGGCCCGTGGAGACCCAGTACTTC. Translated, it gives CASSVDGAGGPVETQYF.

A few counts support this clone. Written as DNA, the CDR3 is TGTGCCAGCAGCCCGACCGCGGGGGAGGCTTTCTTT. It is translated as CASSPTAGEAFF. The V and J genes are TRBV16 and TRBJ1-1; TRBD1 is a possible D gene (5 bases). CDR1 is KGHSY, CDR2 FQNENV, per germline. The CDR3 is 12 residues long. Trimming stripped 4 bases from V and 11 bases from J, with 14 bases between.

V is TRBV11-3 and J is TRBJ2-6; D may be TRBD2 (6 bases). The CDR3 runs 15 residues. The ends were cut back, 5 bases at V and 0 bases at J, with 8 bases in the middle. Germline values: CDR1 SGHNT, CDR2 YENEEA. This CDR3 reads CASSRDFSGANVLTF. The DNA for the CDR3 is TGTGCCAGCAGCCGGGACTTCTCTGGGGCCAACGTCCTGACTTTC.

The chain joins TRBV18 to TRBJ2-3; 10 bases map to TRBD1. The CDR3 has 15 amino acids. Germline CDR1 is KGHSH and CDR2 is LQKENI. V trimming: 2 bases; J trimming: 5 bases; junction bases outside the gene matches: 4. In nucleotides, the CDR3 is TGTGCCAGCTCACCAGGGACAGGGGTTCAAGATACGCAGTATTTT. Translated: CASSPGTGVQDTQYF.

This chain uses TRBV2 with TRBJ2-3; TRBD2 agrees at 7 bases. CDR3 size: 15 residues. V lost 3 bases to trimming and J lost 0 bases; unmatched junction nucleotides: 3. Germline values: CDR1 SNHLY, CDR2 FYNNEI. Written as DNA, the CDR3 is TGTGCCAGCAGTGAGGCGGGGGTTAGCACAGATACGCAGTATTTT. Residues: CASSEAGVSTDTQYF.

The chain links TRBV19 to TRBJ1-5, with no clear D. Germline V gene lookup returns CDR1 LNHDA and CDR2 SQIVND (reference sequence). The germline V and J ends were trimmed by 3 bases and 3 bases, with 6 bases remaining between them. The CDR3 is made up of 13 amino acids. The CDR3 coding sequence is TGTGCCAGTAGTATTTCCCTCAATCAGCCCCAGCATTTT. Translating gives CASSISLNQPQHF.

This chain joins TRBV9 and TRBJ2-7; 8 positions agree with TRBD1. CDR3 size: 15 residues. From germline, CDR1 is SGDLS and CDR2 YYNGEE. J was trimmed by 4 bases and V by 1 base; bases with no gene match: 7. Here the CDR3 DNA reads TGTGCCAGCAGCGTATCCCAGGGGGCTATGTACGAGCAGTACTTC. Translation: CASSVSQGAMYEQYF.

The gene calls are TRBV6-1 and TRBJ2-3; D is perhaps TRBD1 (5 bases). This CDR3 has 14 residues. Trimming pared 1 base from V and 4 bases from J, leaving 9 bases between. Germline-derived CDR1 and CDR2 are MNHNS and SASEGT. CDR3 amino acids: CASSEGQGADTQYF. DNA of the CDR3: TGTGCCAGCAGTGAAGGGCAGGGTGCAGATACGCAGTATTTT.